Below, 16 T cell receptor beta chains from the same sample are listed, as sequenced in a study of blood T cell repertoires in COVID-19. Assay: immunoSEQ multiplex PCR; the TCRdb copy retains only in-frame clones and omits some. The table shows 150,000 to 200,000 clones, with approximately 83% occurring only once. The specimen was peripheral blood. These receptors were obtained from a man between 60 and 75 years old with acute or convalescent COVID-19.

V usage is TRBV18 and J usage is TRBJ2-1; the D is unclear. Germline-derived CDR1 and CDR2 are KGHSH and LQKENI. Deletions cut 1 base from V and 8 bases from J, with 6 bases between. There are 12 residues in the CDR3. CDR3 in amino acids: CASSPRSHEQFF. CDR3 DNA: TGTGCCAGCTCACCACGCAGTCATGAGCAGTTCTTC. Full variable domain (missing parts from reference TRBV18 and TRBJ2-1): NAGVMQNPRHLVRRRGQEARLRCSPMKGHSHVYWYRQLPEEGLKFMVYLQKENIIDESGMPKERFSAEFPKEGPSILRIQQVVRGDSAAYFCASSPRSHEQFFGPGTRLTVL.

The chain has TRBV28 and TRBJ2-1; D uncertain. CDR3 length: 16 amino acids. The V gene lost 5 bases and the J gene lost 6 bases, with 20 bases spanning the gap. The germline V gene encodes CDR1 MDHEN and CDR2 SYDVKM. The CDR3 region has the DNA TGTGCCAGCAGTGCGAGCATATTCCCCTCCCCCAATGAGCAGTTCTTC. As protein: CASSASIFPSPNEQFF. The entire variable domain, with the rest obtained from reference TRBV28 and TRBJ2-1, is as follows: DVKVTQSSRYLVKRTGEKVFLECVQDMDHENMFWYRQDPGLGLRLIYFSYDVKMKEKGDIPEGYSVSREKKERFSLILESASTNQTSMYLCASSASIFPSPNEQFFGPGTRLTVL.

J is TRBJ1-1 and V is TRBV2, with 7 bases lining up with TRBD1. V shed 8 bases, J shed 0 bases, and the junction held 3 bases outside the gene matches. The CDR3 spans 13 residues. Germline lookup yields CDR1 SNHLY and CDR2 FYNNEI. The chain's CDR3 is CASRDRMNTEAFF. The DNA of the CDR3 is TGTGCCAGCCGGGACAGAATGAACACTGAAGCTTTCTTT.

This chain joins TRBV19 and TRBJ1-1; 9 bases agree with TRBD1. V was pared by 6 bases and J by 3 bases, with 2 bases of the junction left unmatched. The CDR3 totals 13 residues. Germline CDR1 reads LNHDA; CDR2 reads SQIVND (reference sequence). In DNA form, the CDR3 reads TGTGCCAGTAGCTGGGACAGGGACACTGAAGCTTTCTTT. Its translation: CASSWDRDTEAFF.

This clone has a count of ten or more. The chain combines TRBV18 with TRBJ2-1, with D unresolved. The CDR3 runs to 12 residues. Germline V gene sequence: CDR1 KGHSH, CDR2 LQKENI. The V end lost 4 bases, the J end lost 5 bases, and 6 bases lay between the germline ends. The CDR3 nucleotides read TGTGCCAGCTCACGCGTCCACAATGAGCAGTTCTTC. It is translated as CASSRVHNEQFF.

This rearrangement joins TRBV6-5 to TRBJ1-1; 9 bases are shared with TRBD1. Germline lookup yields CDR1 MNHEY and CDR2 SVGAGI. The trim removed 6 bases at V and 4 bases at J, leaving 6 bases unmatched. The CDR3 extends over 14 amino acids. CDR3: CASRWDREGTEAFF. Here the CDR3 DNA reads TGTGCCAGCAGATGGGACAGGGAGGGCACTGAAGCTTTCTTT.

This rearrangement joins TRBV24-1 to TRBJ1-2, with 8 nucleotides matching TRBD1. Germline V gene data show CDR1 as KGHDR and CDR2 as SFDVKD. The V and J ends lost 3 bases and 7 bases, in that order; junction bases with no gene match: 15. The CDR3 contains 17 residues. The CDR3: CATSDVGQGASRFGYTF. In nucleotides, the CDR3 is TGTGCCACCAGTGATGTTGGGCAGGGGGCCTCCCGGTTTGGCTACACCTTC.

The V call is TRBV7-2, the J call TRBJ1-2, with 10 positions matching TRBD1. The CDR3 sequence is 15 residues long. Germline CDR1 SGHTA, CDR2 FQGNSA. Unmatched junction bases numbered 7, after V lost 4 bases and J lost 5 bases. Here the CDR3 DNA reads TGTGCCAGCAGCTCACCGGGACAGGGGAGATATGGCTACACCTTC. Translated: CASSSPGQGRYGYTF. The full variable domain, with the rest looked up from reference TRBV7-2 and TRBJ1-2, is GAGVSQSPSNKVTEKGKDVELRCDPISGHTALYWYRQSLGQGLEFLIYFQGNSAPDKSGLPSDRFSAERTGGSVSTLTIQRTQQEDSAVYLCASSSPGQGRYGYTFGSGTRLTVV.

This clone has at least ten counts. The chain joins TRBV9 to TRBJ2-3, with 10 bases lining up with TRBD2. Germline V gene lookup returns CDR1 SGDLS and CDR2 YYNGEE. The CDR3 runs to 15 residues. V was pared by 4 bases and J by 3 bases, with 5 bases of the junction left unmatched. CDR3 protein: CASSPGLAVTDTQYF. CDR3 coding DNA: TGTGCCAGCAGCCCCGGACTAGCGGTAACAGATACGCAGTATTTT.

This clone was detected only once. This chain joins TRBV20-1 and TRBJ1-2; 9 bases align to TRBD1. The CDR3 contains 16 residues. V lost 3 bases to trimming and J lost 4 bases; unmatched junction nucleotides: 12. The V gene's germline CDR1 is DFQATT and CDR2 SNEGSKA (reference sequence). The CDR3 nucleotides are TGCAGTGCTAGTGGGGTACAGGGGGCGAATGCCTATGGCTACACCTTC. This encodes CSASGVQGANAYGYTF.

The chain combines TRBV28 with TRBJ1-2; no firm D call. Germline CDR1 MDHEN, CDR2 SYDVKM. There are 11 residues in the CDR3. Trimming took off 6 bases at V and 8 bases at J, with 10 bases between the two ends. CDR3 bases: TGTGCCAGCAGCCCCGCGGGAGGCTACACCTTC. This encodes CASSPAGGYTF.

V and J are TRBV7-9 and TRBJ1-2, with D unresolved. The CDR3 spans 17 residues. V lost 1 base and J 3 bases, leaving 18 bases between the germline ends. From germline, CDR1 is SEHNR and CDR2 FQNEAQ (reference sequence). CDR3 loop: CASSLVRNYLSYYGYTF. In DNA form, the CDR3 reads TGTGCCAGCAGCTTAGTGCGAAACTACCTGTCGTACTATGGCTACACCTTC.

The V call is TRBV18, the J call TRBJ2-6; 7 bases are a match to TRBD2. Germline CDR1 KGHSH, CDR2 LQKENI. The CDR3 runs 18 residues. J lost 0 bases, V lost 0 bases, and 5 bases had no gene match. The CDR3: CASSPPGGVFSGANVLTF. Here the CDR3 DNA reads TGTGCCAGCTCACCACCGGGGGGGGTATTCTCTGGGGCCAACGTCCTGACTTTC.

Concerning this clone itself: Since a much larger clone is just one base distant, this may be a read error. The gene calls are TRBV6-6 and TRBJ2-7; D might be TRBD2 (5 bases). Per the germline V gene, CDR1 is MNHNY and CDR2 is SVGAGI (reference sequence). The CDR3 runs 12 residues. Trimming shortened V by 5 bases and J by 4 bases, and 9 bases separated the two germline ends. DNA for the CDR3: TGTGCCAGCAGTCCCCGGGGATACGAGCAGTACTTC. It specifies CASSPRGYEQYF.

This chain connects TRBV7-9 to TRBJ2-3; the match to TRBD2 covers 11 bases. Germline trimming cut 5 bases from V and 0 bases from J; bases unmatched to any gene: 10. From germline, CDR1 is SEHNR and CDR2 FQNEAQ (reference sequence). The CDR3 covers 18 residues. CDR3 amino acids: CASSPSPGTSGSTDTQYF. The CDR3 DNA reads as TGTGCCAGCAGCCCCAGCCCCGGGACTAGCGGTAGCACAGATACGCAGTATTTT.

Only a few counts were recorded for this clone. V gene TRBV12-3 or TRBV12-4 combines with J gene TRBJ1-5, with TRBD1 as a possible D gene (6 bases). Trimming pared 10 bases from V and 4 bases from J, leaving 14 bases between. The CDR3 extends over 13 amino acids. The chain's CDR3 is CATRGQLNQPQHF. The CDR3 region has the DNA TGTGCCACCCGTGGACAGCTTAATCAGCCCCAGCATTTT.